These 28 T cell receptor beta chains came from one sample sequenced in a study of T cell responses to AZD1222 COVID-19 vaccine (dated by TCRdb to the early 2020s). The time point label, read with the paper, signifies: about 28 days (+/-7) after the second vaccine dose. The library was obtained by the immunoSEQ multiplex PCR assay. TCRdb holds this immuneACCESS table with in-frame rearrangements only. Some clones are missing; in checked studies, unresolved V genes explain under half, and the rest has no known cause. Here the sample has 80,000 to 100,000 clones; about 86% occur a single time. 5.5% to 6% of the sample comes from the top ten. This specimen was peripheral blood, taken 28 days after the second AZD1222 dose. These receptors all stem from an adult who received the AZD1222 COVID-19 vaccine.

The genes are TRBV7-8 and TRBJ2-5; no clear D gene. Germline CDR1 reads SGHVS; CDR2 reads FQNEAQ. The CDR3 length is 13 residues. The V end was cut by 5 bases, the J end by 5 bases, with 12 bases between. The CDR3 nucleotides are TGTGCCAGCAGCCAGGACCGCCGGGAGACCCAGTACTTC. Protein sequence: CASSQDRRETQYF.

The chain's CDR3 is CASSLPAGTGGTEAFF. The CDR3 DNA reads TGTGCCAGCAGCCTGCCCGCCGGGACAGGGGGTACTGAAGCTTTCTTT. The chain combines TRBV5-4 with TRBJ1-1, with 11 bases that match TRBD1. Germline trimming cut 4 bases from V and 5 bases from J; bases unmatched to any gene: 10. The germline V gene has CDR1 SGHNT and CDR2 YYREEE (reference sequence). CDR3 size: 16 residues.

This chain's CDR3 is CASSQDRGTDTQYF. The CDR3 DNA reads as TGCGCCAGCAGCCAAGATCGCGGGACAGATACGCAGTATTTT. The chain combines TRBV4-1 with TRBJ2-3; a possible D gene is TRBD2 (5 bases). V was pared by 0 bases and J by 3 bases, with 7 bases between. The length of the CDR3 is 14 residues. Germline CDR1 reads MGHRA; CDR2 reads YSYEKL.

CDR3 sequence (DNA): TGTGCCAGCAGTGAATTCAGCGGGGGCCGATCTGGGGCCAACGTCCTGACTTTC. Translated, it gives CASSEFSGGRSGANVLTF. The chain links TRBV25-1 to TRBJ2-6; 8 nucleotides match TRBD2. This CDR3 is built from 18 residues. V dropped 1 base and J dropped 1; count of bases not matched to a gene: 6. Germline-derived CDR1 and CDR2 are MGHDK and SYGVNS.

This clone was recorded once. This chain links TRBV12-3 or TRBV12-4 with TRBJ2-2; D unresolved. Trimming shortened V by 10 bases and J by 3 bases, and 12 bases separated the two germline ends. CDR3 size: 13 residues. This CDR3 reads CATLRRHTGELFF. The CDR3 DNA reads as TGTGCCACCCTCCGGCGTCACACCGGGGAGCTGTTTTTT.

With regard to this clone: This sample includes further DNA sequences coding for the same CDR3. This chain joins TRBV11-2 and TRBJ2-1, with TRBD2 as a possible D gene (5 bases). V shed 1 base and J shed 6 bases, with 7 bases lying between them. CDR3 length: 13 amino acids. CDR1 is SGHAT, CDR2 FQNNGV, per germline. CDR3 sequence (DNA): TGTGCCAGCAGCTTAGGGACTCTCAATGAGCAGTTCTTC. This gives the protein CASSLGTLNEQFF. Variable domain in full (rest from reference TRBV11-2 and TRBJ2-1): EAGVAQSPRYKIIEKRQSVAFWCNPISGHATLYWYQQILGQGPKLLIQFQNNGVVDDSQLPKDRFSAERLKGVDSTLKIQPAKLEDSAVYLCASSLGTLNEQFFGPGTRLTVL.

The chain uses TRBV9 and TRBJ2-3; 9 nucleotides align to TRBD2. This CDR3 has 18 residues. V trimming: 1 base; J trimming: 1 base; junction bases outside the gene matches: 10. The V gene's germline CDR1 is SGDLS and CDR2 YYNGEE. The CDR3 loop reads CASSVRVSGRGGTDTQYF. CDR3 nucleotides: TGTGCCAGCAGCGTACGGGTTAGCGGGAGAGGAGGCACAGATACGCAGTATTTT. The full variable domain, with the rest looked up from reference TRBV9 and TRBJ2-3, is DSGVTQTPKHLITATGQRVTLRCSPRSGDLSVYWYQQSLDQGLQFLIQYYNGEERAKGNILERFSAQQFPDLHSELNLSSLELGDSALYFCASSVRVSGRGGTDTQYFGPGTRLTVL.

This chain joins TRBV27 and TRBJ1-6; a weak D match, TRBD1 (5 bases). The CDR3 extends over 12 amino acids. V lost 6 bases to trimming and J lost 10 bases, with 10 bases between them. Germline V CDR1 and CDR2: MNHEY, SMNVEV (reference sequence). The chain's CDR3 is CASRGVGSPLHF. In nucleotides, the CDR3 is TGTGCCAGCAGAGGGGTCGGGTCACCCCTCCACTTT.

The chain has TRBV30 and TRBJ1-1, with 7 bases matching TRBD1. The CDR3 contains 13 residues. Germline-derived CDR1 and CDR2 are GTSNPN and SVGIG (reference sequence). The V segment lost 5 bases and the J segment 0 bases; nucleotides outside the gene matches: 3. DNA of the CDR3: TGTGCCTGGGACAGGGCCATGAACACTGAAGCTTTCTTT. It codes for CAWDRAMNTEAFF.

Relative to its sample, this clone is medium-sized. This rearrangement joins TRBV29-1 to TRBJ1-2; D unresolved. The CDR3 covers 12 residues. Trimming removed 3 bases at V and 2 bases at J, with 7 bases between. The germline V gene has CDR1 SQVTM and CDR2 ANQGSEA. CDR3 amino acids: CSVEWQNYGYTF. CDR3 nucleotides: TGCAGCGTTGAGTGGCAGAACTATGGCTACACCTTC. The full variable domain, rest sourced from reference TRBV29-1 and TRBJ1-2, is SAVISQKPSRDICQRGTSLTIQCQVDSQVTMMFWYRQQPGQSLTLIATANQGSEATYESGFVIDKFPISRPNLTFSTLTVSNMSPEDSSIYLCSVEWQNYGYTFGSGTRLTVV.

This chain uses TRBV28 with TRBJ1-3; maybe TRBD1 (5 bases). From germline, CDR1 is MDHEN and CDR2 SYDVKM. Trimming left V 10 bases short and J 0 bases short, with 13 bases between. The CDR3 contains 14 residues. The CDR3 nucleotides are TGTGCCACGGGGCCGCTGAGCTCTGGAAACACCATATATTTT. It encodes CATGPLSSGNTIYF.

This clone was recorded once. The rearrangement uses TRBV20-1 and TRBJ1-5; D perhaps matches TRBD1 (5 bases). The CDR3 contains 11 residues. Per the germline V gene, CDR1 is DFQATT and CDR2 is SNEGSKA (reference sequence). The V gene lost 4 bases and the J gene lost 10 bases, with 11 bases spanning the gap. CDR3: CSATQGGPQHF. The DNA of the CDR3 is TGCAGTGCTACCCAGGGAGGTCCCCAGCATTTT.

The chain is built from TRBV28 and TRBJ2-5; 10 nucleotides agree with TRBD2. With V trimmed by 5 bases and J by 4 bases, 13 bases remained unmatched. This CDR3 contains 17 residues. The germline gives CDR1 MDHEN, CDR2 SYDVKM. In DNA, the CDR3 is TGTGCCAGCAGTACTTTCGGACTAGCGGAGGTCGGAGAGACCCAGTACTTC. Its translation: CASSTFGLAEVGETQYF.

The chain combines TRBV6-6 with TRBJ2-7, with D perhaps TRBD2 (6 bases). Germline loops: CDR1 MNHNY, CDR2 SVGAGI (reference sequence). Trimming shortened V by 5 bases and J by 6 bases, and 14 bases separated the two germline ends. The CDR3 is made up of 13 amino acids. The CDR3 bases are TGTGCCAGCAGTGTGGAGGGGTCGGCCGAGCAGTACTTC. Protein product: CASSVEGSAEQYF.

DNA for the CDR3: TGTGCCAGCAGACCGGGAAACAGGGACGTGGGCTATGGCTACACCTTC. It encodes CASRPGNRDVGYGYTF. The chain carries TRBV28 and TRBJ1-2, with a tentative D call TRBD1 (6 bases). The length of the CDR3 is 16 residues. Germline-derived CDR1 and CDR2 are MDHEN and SYDVKM. V was shortened by 6 bases and J by 4 bases, with 21 bases between the two germline ends.

The chain carries TRBV5-1 and TRBJ1-3; 8 positions match TRBD1. The germline CDR1 and CDR2 sequences are SGHRS and YFSETQ. The J segment lost 4 bases and the V segment lost 0 bases, leaving 3 bases of the junction unmatched. This CDR3 spans 15 amino acids. The CDR3 reads CASSLAGQGGNTIYF. The DNA of the CDR3 is TGCGCCAGCAGCTTGGCCGGACAGGGAGGAAACACCATATATTTT. The full variable domain, rest sourced from reference TRBV5-1 and TRBJ1-3, is KAGVTQTPRYLIKTRGQQVTLSCSPISGHRSVSWYQQTPGQGLQFLFEYFSETQRNKGNFPGRFSGRQFSNSRSEMNVSTLELGDSALYLCASSLAGQGGNTIYFGEGSWLTVV.

A few counts support this clone. The chain has TRBV2 and TRBJ2-2, with D maybe TRBD2 (5 bases). This CDR3 has 14 residues. Germline CDR1 SNHLY, CDR2 FYNNEI. V lost 6 bases to trimming and J lost 4 bases, with 12 bases between them. The CDR3 here is CASRASSSTGELFF. CDR3 bases: TGTGCCAGCAGGGCTAGCAGCTCCACCGGGGAGCTGTTTTTT.

The CDR3 DNA is TGCGCCAGCAGCGCGCTACTAGCGGGAGGCGGGGAGCTGTTTTTT. Its translation is CASSALLAGGGELFF. J is TRBJ2-2 and V is TRBV5-1, with 12 bases identical to TRBD2. CDR1 is SGHRS, CDR2 YFSETQ, per germline. This CDR3 is 15 amino acids long. V was clipped by 4 bases and J by 7 bases; unmatched bases: 5.

Concerning this clone: The junction departs from the called germline gene at one end, perhaps through a read error. The chain is built from TRBV7-2 and TRBJ1-2; 8 bases agree with TRBD1. Per the germline V gene, CDR1 is SGHTA and CDR2 is FQGNSA. The CDR3 is 16 residues long. The CDR3 region is CASTLGQGWANYGYTF. The CDR3 nucleotides read TGTGCCAGCACCTTAGGACAGGGATGGGCTAACTATGGCTACACCTTC.

The chain is built from TRBV5-1 and TRBJ1-1, with TRBD1 identical over 9 bases. Germline CDR1 and CDR2: SGHRS and YFSETQ. V trimming: 4 bases; J trimming: 7 bases; junction bases outside the gene matches: 5. This CDR3 has 13 amino acids. The CDR3 DNA is TGCGCCAGCAGCCGGGACAGGGCTAATGAAGCTTTCTTT. Translation gives CASSRDRANEAFF.

By frequency in the sample, this clone is medium-sized (0.01 to 0.1%). The V call is TRBV2, the J call TRBJ1-2, with D possibly being TRBD1 (6 bases). Trimming cost V 6 bases and J 7 bases, with 12 bases left between them. The CDR3 contains 12 residues. Germline lookup yields CDR1 SNHLY and CDR2 FYNNEI. The CDR3, as DNA: TGTGCCAGCAGGTGGTTAGGGGGTGGCTACACCTTC. Translation: CASRWLGGGYTF.

The chain carries TRBV4-1 and TRBJ1-2; 9 bases line up with TRBD1. V shed 0 bases, J shed 7 bases, and the junction held 3 bases outside the gene matches. The length of the CDR3 is 14 residues. Germline CDR1 and CDR2: MGHRA and YSYEKL. The CDR3 DNA reads as TGCGCCAGCAGCCAAGAGTGGGACAGGGTTGGCTACACCTTC. Translating gives CASSQEWDRVGYTF.

In DNA form, the CDR3 reads TGTGCCAGCAGCTTCCCAGGGATGACCCCAGCTTTCTTT. Its protein is CASSFPGMTPAFF. V is TRBV5-5 and J is TRBJ1-1, with D possibly being TRBD1 (5 bases). The CDR3 consists of 13 residues. The V and J ends lost 2 bases and 10 bases respectively, with 15 bases between them. CDR1 is SGHKS, CDR2 YYEKEE, per germline (reference sequence). Based on the CDR3 plus reference TRBV5-5 and TRBJ1-1, the full variable domain is DAGVTQSPTHLIKTRGQQVTLRCSPISGHKSVSWYQQVLGQGPQFIFQYYEKEERGRGNFPDRFSARQFPNYSSELNVNALLLGDSALYLCASSFPGMTPAFFGQGTRLTVV.

The chain uses TRBV7-2 and TRBJ2-7; 7 bases fit TRBD1. Unmatched junction bases numbered 10, after V lost 5 bases and J lost 3 bases. The CDR3 has 15 amino acids. In germline, CDR1 is SGHTA, CDR2 FQGNSA. The CDR3, as DNA: TGTGCCAGCAGCCAAGCCTCACAGGGGTACTACGAGCAGTACTTC. Translated: CASSQASQGYYEQYF.

The chain joins TRBV7-2 to TRBJ1-5, with 7 bases identical to TRBD1. The V gene end was trimmed by 7 bases and the J gene end by 2 bases; junction bases not matched to a gene: 8. This CDR3 has 15 amino acids. Germline loops: CDR1 SGHTA, CDR2 FQGNSA. For the CDR3, the DNA is TGTGCCAGCACCTCGGAAGGGGGCCGCAATCAGCCCCAGCATTTT. Amino acid sequence: CASTSEGGRNQPQHF. The full variable domain, with the rest looked up from reference TRBV7-2 and TRBJ1-5, is GAGVSQSPSNKVTEKGKDVELRCDPISGHTALYWYRQSLGQGLEFLIYFQGNSAPDKSGLPSDRFSAERTGGSVSTLTIQRTQQEDSAVYLCASTSEGGRNQPQHFGDGTRLSIL.

The rearrangement uses TRBV2 and TRBJ2-7; 8 bases fit TRBD1. V shed 7 bases and J 0 bases; nucleotides not matched to a gene: 5. This CDR3 region has 14 residues. CDR1 is SNHLY and CDR2 is FYNNEI in the germline V gene. The CDR3 sequence: CASTTGEDSYEQYF. CDR3 coding DNA: TGTGCCAGCACGACAGGGGAGGACTCCTACGAGCAGTACTTC. The full variable domain, with the rest looked up from reference TRBV2 and TRBJ2-7, is EPEVTQTPSHQVTQMGQEVILRCVPISNHLYFYWYRQILGQKVEFLVSFYNNEISEKSEIFDDQFSVERPDGSNFTLKIRSTKLEDSAMYFCASTTGEDSYEQYFGPGTRLTVT.

The V call is TRBV28, the J call TRBJ2-7, with no clear D. Trimming left V 4 bases short and J 4 bases short, with 5 bases between. Germline CDR1 reads MDHEN; CDR2 reads SYDVKM. The CDR3 length is 11 residues. The CDR3: CASSSNYEQYF. The CDR3 DNA sequence: TGTGCCAGCAGTTCCAATTACGAGCAGTACTTC.

This chain joins TRBV2 and TRBJ1-6; D is perhaps TRBD1 (6 bases). Deletions cut 7 bases from V and 10 bases from J, with 14 bases between. The CDR3 length is 13 residues. Germline loops: CDR1 SNHLY, CDR2 FYNNEI. Here the CDR3 DNA reads TGTGCCAGCATCAGGACAGAGGGATCACCCCTCCACTTT. Amino acid sequence: CASIRTEGSPLHF.